The 11 T cell receptor beta chains below come from one sample, sequenced in a study of T cell clones after liver transplantation. The data were produced by immunoSEQ multiplex PCR, yet TCRdb's version contains in-frame clones alone and is incomplete. The data contain 20,000 to 25,000 clones, approximately 68% of them seen just once; the ten biggest clones take up approximately 3%. This sample comprised CD4+ T cells from blood, obtained before liver transplant. The receptors were gathered from a human donor who received a liver transplant.

In its sample, this clone ranks as medium-sized. The J gene is TRBJ2-7, the V gene TRBV7-2; D is undetermined. Germline assignment: CDR1 SGHTA and CDR2 FQGNSA. Trimming left V 3 bases short and J 4 bases short, with 10 bases between. The CDR3 sequence is 13 residues long. The CDR3 sequence: CASSFIGPYEQYF. For the CDR3, the DNA is TGTGCCAGCAGCTTTATAGGGCCATACGAGCAGTACTTC.

The chain combines TRBV10-3 with TRBJ2-5, with 8 nucleotides matching TRBD1. There are 13 residues in the CDR3. Germline V gives CDR1 ENHRY, CDR2 SYGVKD. Germline trimming cut 8 bases from V and 1 base from J; bases unmatched to any gene: 3. The CDR3 spells CAIAGGGQETQYF. The CDR3, as DNA: TGTGCCATCGCAGGGGGCGGCCAAGAGACCCAGTACTTC.

This sequence joins TRBV7-2 and TRBJ2-1; 9 bases are a match to TRBD2. The germline gives CDR1 SGHTA, CDR2 FQGNSA. This CDR3 is 18 amino acids long. J lost 3 bases, V lost 1 base, and 10 bases had no gene match. CDR3 nucleotides: TGTGCCAGCAGCTTAGGATCCCTCGCGGGAGGGTTCTACAATGAGCAGTTCTTC. Protein product: CASSLGSLAGGFYNEQFF.

The V call is TRBV6-6, the J call TRBJ2-6, with 9 bases that match TRBD1. Unmatched junction bases numbered 10, after V lost 11 bases and J lost 2 bases. The CDR3 totals 16 residues. Germline V gene lookup returns CDR1 MNHNY and CDR2 SVGAGI (reference sequence). CDR3 DNA sequence: TGTGCCGGCGGGGGACAGGGTTTTACTGGGGCCAACGTCCTGACTTTC. Its protein product is CAGGGQGFTGANVLTF.

The chain has TRBV5-4 and TRBJ2-5; TRBD1 is a possible D gene (5 bases). CDR3 length: 13 residues. Per the germline V gene, CDR1 is SGHNT and CDR2 is YYREEE (reference sequence). Trimming cost V 7 bases and J 2 bases, with 12 bases left between them. CDR3 region: CASSGAVQETQYF. CDR3 nucleotides: TGTGCCAGCTCTGGGGCGGTGCAAGAGACCCAGTACTTC.

The chain carries TRBV7-8 and TRBJ2-5; D may be TRBD2 (5 bases). The CDR3 is 14 residues long. Deletions cut 5 bases from V and 3 bases from J, with 13 bases between. Germline V gene data show CDR1 as SGHVS and CDR2 as FQNEAQ. The CDR3 sequence is CASSPAGNEETQYF. DNA for the CDR3: TGTGCCAGCAGCCCGGCCGGGAACGAAGAGACCCAGTACTTC.

The chain is built from TRBV19 and TRBJ1-5; 9 nucleotides match TRBD1. The CDR3 is 16 residues long. V was clipped by 6 bases and J by 5 bases; unmatched bases: 11. Germline V gene data show CDR1 as LNHDA and CDR2 as SQIVND (reference sequence). The chain's CDR3 is CASSAGTGLFYQPQHF. CDR3 nucleotide sequence: TGTGCCAGTAGCGCCGGGACAGGGCTTTTTTATCAGCCCCAGCATTTT.

This chain links TRBV19 with TRBJ2-3; TRBD2 aligns across 7 bases. From germline, CDR1 is LNHDA and CDR2 SQIVND (reference sequence). V shed 8 bases, J shed 9 bases, and the junction held 11 bases outside the gene matches. CDR3 length equals 13 residues. The CDR3 here is CASGGDDVRTQYF. CDR3 bases: TGTGCCAGTGGGGGGGACGATGTTCGAACGCAGTATTTT.

CDR3 nucleotides: TGTGCCAGCAGCTTAGGACAGGTGGGCAGCGGGGAGCTGTTTTTT. Translation gives CASSLGQVGSGELFF. The chain recombines TRBV7-2 with TRBJ2-2; D might be TRBD1 (6 bases). Germline V gene sequence: CDR1 SGHTA, CDR2 FQGNSA. V gave up 1 base and J gave up 7 bases, with 13 bases separating them. The CDR3 extends over 15 amino acids.

V is TRBV12-1 and J is TRBJ1-1. TRBV12-1 represents a pseudogene. The CDR3 loop spans 14 amino acids. CDR3 DNA: TGTGCCAGCAGCTTCGGGACGTGGACCACTGAAGCTTTCTTT. As protein: CASSFGTWTTEAFF.

This clone showed up just a few times. The chain links TRBV5-1 to TRBJ1-5; D not certain. The CDR3 loop spans 15 amino acids. V gave up 1 base and J gave up 1 base, with 9 bases separating them. Germline lookup yields CDR1 SGHRS and CDR2 YFSETQ. The CDR3 is CASSLRGLSNQPQHF. The CDR3, as DNA: TGCGCCAGCAGCTTGAGAGGATTAAGCAATCAGCCCCAGCATTTT. The entire variable domain, with the rest obtained from reference TRBV5-1 and TRBJ1-5, is as follows: KAGVTQTPRYLIKTRGQQVTLSCSPISGHRSVSWYQQTPGQGLQFLFEYFSETQRNKGNFPGRFSGRQFSNSRSEMNVSTLELGDSALYLCASSLRGLSNQPQHFGDGTRLSIL.